The 24 T cell receptor beta chains listed next were all sequenced from one sample in a study of PD-1 blockade in classical Hodgkin lymphoma. Every single patient, without exception, relapsed after autologous stem cell transplantation, and brentuximab vedotin exposure varied. Repertoires were generated with immunoSEQ multiplex PCR, while TCRdb's copy carries only in-frame clones and drops some. The sample has tens of thousands of clones; around 87% are singletons. This specimen was peripheral blood mononuclear cells (PBMCs), taken at baseline. These receptors originate from a human donor with classical Hodgkin lymphoma.

The gene calls are TRBV7-2 and TRBJ1-5, with D perhaps TRBD1 (5 bases). In germline, CDR1 is SGHTA, CDR2 FQGNSA. The CDR3 loop spans 14 amino acids. V gave up 1 base and J gave up 6 bases, with 10 bases separating them. CDR3 nucleotide sequence: TGTGCCAGCAGCTTAGTTTGGGGGGGTCAGCCCCAGCATTTT. This sequence encodes CASSLVWGGQPQHF. Complete variable domain (other parts from reference TRBV7-2 and TRBJ1-5): GAGVSQSPSNKVTEKGKDVELRCDPISGHTALYWYRQSLGQGLEFLIYFQGNSAPDKSGLPSDRFSAERTGGSVSTLTIQRTQQEDSAVYLCASSLVWGGQPQHFGDGTRLSIL.

The V call is TRBV4-1, the J call TRBJ2-3; D gene unclear. Germline V CDR1 and CDR2: MGHRA, YSYEKL. The CDR3 is 13 amino acids. The V end was cut by 0 bases, the J end by 2 bases, with 3 bases between. In nucleotides, the CDR3 is TGCGCCAGCAGCCAAGAAACCACAGATACGCAGTATTTT. Its translation is CASSQETTDTQYF.

The J gene is TRBJ2-2, the V gene TRBV11-2; TRBD2 matches 10 bases. The CDR3 is 18 amino acids. Germline CDR1 is SGHAT and CDR2 is FQNNGV. V was pared by 5 bases and J by 3 bases, with 12 bases of the junction left unmatched. This CDR3 is CASSQAGGPSVDTGELFF. The CDR3 region has the DNA TGTGCCAGCAGCCAAGCGGGGGGGCCCAGTGTAGACACCGGGGAGCTGTTTTTT.

The CDR3 loop reads CASGDGAYEQYF. DNA for the CDR3: TGTGCCTCGGGGGACGGAGCCTACGAGCAGTACTTC. The chain couples TRBV28 to TRBJ2-7, with D maybe TRBD2 (6 bases). Trimming shortened V by 11 bases and J by 2 bases, and 13 bases separated the two germline ends. Germline V gives CDR1 MDHEN, CDR2 SYDVKM. The CDR3 contains 12 residues.

The rearrangement links TRBV6-5 to TRBJ2-3; D unclear. The CDR3 has 10 amino acids. Germline lookup yields CDR1 MNHEY and CDR2 SVGAGI. Trimming left V 6 bases short and J 5 bases short, with 3 bases between. In DNA, the CDR3 is TGTGCCAGCAGGGGAGATACGCAGTATTTT. This gives the protein CASRGDTQYF.

The chain joins TRBV27 to TRBJ2-3, with unresolved D. V was trimmed by 4 bases and J by 4 bases, leaving 6 bases between them. Germline CDR1 reads MNHEY; CDR2 reads SMNVEV (reference sequence). The CDR3 has 12 residues. The chain's CDR3 is CASSSSPDTQYF. The CDR3 DNA reads as TGTGCCAGCAGTTCTTCCCCAGATACGCAGTATTTT.

The J gene is TRBJ1-5, the V gene TRBV10-3; the D is unclear. CDR1 is ENHRY, CDR2 SYGVKD, per germline. The CDR3 extends over 14 amino acids. V lost 1 base, J lost 4 bases, and 8 bases lay in between. CDR3 in DNA: TGTGCCATCAGTGAGTTCTCGGGGAATCAGCCCCAGCATTTT. Its translation: CAISEFSGNQPQHF.

This clone was seen only once. This chain connects TRBV30 to TRBJ1-2; unclear D gene. The germline V gene encodes CDR1 GTSNPN and CDR2 SVGIG (reference sequence). There are 13 residues in the CDR3. V dropped 5 bases and J dropped 2 bases, with 12 bases sitting between them. This chain's CDR3 is CAWGVLGNYGYTF. CDR3 in DNA: TGTGCCTGGGGGGTACTGGGGAACTATGGCTACACCTTC.

A remark on this clone: The identical CDR3 is also encoded by other nucleotide sequences in the sample. This chain uses TRBV18 with TRBJ2-5; D gene uncertain. With 3 bases removed from V and 0 bases from J, the gap between germline ends came to 5 bases. Germline V gene data show CDR1 as KGHSH and CDR2 as LQKENI. There are 13 residues in the CDR3. In DNA, the CDR3 is TGTGCCAGCTCACCGGGCAACCAAGAGACCCAGTACTTC. It codes for CASSPGNQETQYF.

The genes are TRBV4-1 and TRBJ1-6, with D possibly being TRBD1 (6 bases). The germline gives CDR1 MGHRA, CDR2 YSYEKL. CDR3 length: 15 residues. The V end lost 1 base, the J end lost 5 bases, and 9 bases lay between the germline ends. CDR3 DNA sequence: TGCGCCAGCAGCCAAGGGACAGAACATAATTCACCCCTCCACTTT. Its protein is CASSQGTEHNSPLHF.

The J gene is TRBJ2-7, the V gene TRBV13, with TRBD2 matching 7 bases. Germline trimming cut 5 bases from V and 4 bases from J; bases unmatched to any gene: 11. CDR1 is PRHDT and CDR2 is FYEKMQ in the germline V gene (reference sequence). CDR3 size: 15 residues. CDR3 in DNA: TGTGCCAGCAGCCCGGGCGCTAGCGGAATATACGAGCAGTACTTC. Its protein is CASSPGASGIYEQYF.

This chain uses TRBV7-8 with TRBJ1-2; D is possibly TRBD1 (5 bases). From germline, CDR1 is SGHVS and CDR2 FQNEAQ. This CDR3 has 16 amino acids. V was pared by 3 bases and J by 5 bases, with 19 bases between. The CDR3 spells CASSFSNRDRGYGYTF. Here the CDR3 DNA reads TGTGCCAGCAGCTTTAGTAACCGGGACCGAGGTTATGGCTACACCTTC.

The CDR3 sequence: CASSEGGIGNGYTF. The CDR3 DNA reads TGTGCCAGCTCCGAAGGGGGTATTGGGAATGGCTACACCTTC. The V call is TRBV18, the J call TRBJ1-2, with D maybe TRBD1 (6 bases). Trimming stripped 6 bases from V and 6 bases from J, with 17 bases between. The CDR3 is 14 amino acids. CDR1 KGHSH and CDR2 LQKENI come from the germline V gene.

The V and J genes are TRBV13 and TRBJ2-3; 12 nucleotides line up with TRBD2. J was trimmed by 4 bases and V by 6 bases; bases with no gene match: 2. The length of the CDR3 is 14 residues. Germline CDR1 reads PRHDT; CDR2 reads FYEKMQ (reference sequence). CDR3 sequence: CASRTSGGPDTQYF. The CDR3 coding sequence is TGTGCCAGCAGGACTAGCGGGGGTCCAGATACGCAGTATTTT. Complete variable domain (other parts from reference TRBV13 and TRBJ2-3): AAGVIQSPRHLIKEKRETATLKCYPIPRHDTVYWYQQGPGQDPQFLISFYEKMQSDKGSIPDRFSAQQFSDYHSELNMSSLELGDSALYFCASRTSGGPDTQYFGPGTRLTVL.

The chain joins TRBV6-5 to TRBJ2-3, with D possibly being TRBD2 (6 bases). The CDR3 is 15 residues long. Germline CDR1 is MNHEY and CDR2 is SVGAGI. V lost 2 bases and J lost 0, with 9 bases in between. This chain's CDR3 is CASSYTGESTDTQYF. CDR3 coding DNA: TGTGCCAGCAGTTACACGGGGGAAAGCACAGATACGCAGTATTTT.

The chain combines TRBV10-2 with TRBJ2-3, with 8 bases fitting TRBD2. Germline trimming cut 3 bases from V and 5 bases from J; bases unmatched to any gene: 10. CDR1 and CDR2 (germline): WSHSY, SAAADI. This CDR3 is built from 16 residues. This chain's CDR3 is CASSDGTRFTRDTQYF. The CDR3 region has the DNA TGCGCCAGCAGTGATGGGACTAGATTTACGAGAGATACGCAGTATTTT.

The chain has TRBV7-9 and TRBJ2-1; the match to TRBD2 covers 7 bases. This CDR3 is 14 amino acids long. In germline, CDR1 is SEHNR, CDR2 FQNEAQ (reference sequence). V lost 5 bases, J lost 5 bases, and 6 bases stayed unmatched. The CDR3 DNA reads TGTGCCAGCAGCCAAACTAGCGTTCACAATGAGCAGTTCTTC. Its protein product is CASSQTSVHNEQFF.

The rearrangement links TRBV7-6 to TRBJ1-1; no clear D gene. Germline CDR1 is SGHVS and CDR2 is FNYEAQ. The ends were cut back, 2 bases at V and 4 bases at J, with 14 bases in the middle. The CDR3 contains 15 residues. CDR3 nucleotides: TGTGCCAGCAGCTTATCGGCCAGCCAGAGCACTGAAGCTTTCTTT. Encoded protein: CASSLSASQSTEAFF.

This chain joins TRBV6-1 and TRBJ1-5; D unclear. V was cut by 2 bases and J by 7 bases, with 18 bases left in between. The length of the CDR3 is 16 residues. The germline CDR1 and CDR2 sequences are MNHNS and SASEGT. The CDR3 region is CASSEMGEPVEQPQHF. CDR3 sequence (DNA): TGTGCCAGCAGTGAAATGGGAGAACCCGTAGAGCAGCCCCAGCATTTT.

This chain uses TRBV7-9 with TRBJ1-3; D gene unclear. With 3 bases removed from V and 0 bases from J, the gap between germline ends came to 6 bases. The germline V gene encodes CDR1 SEHNR and CDR2 FQNEAQ (reference sequence). The CDR3 has 14 residues. This chain's CDR3 is CASSLGGSGNTIYF. The CDR3 DNA reads TGTGCCAGCAGCTTGGGAGGCTCTGGAAACACCATATATTTT.

The chain carries TRBV5-1 and TRBJ2-1; D remains ambiguous. CDR3 size: 15 residues. V lost 4 bases, J lost 0 bases, and 11 bases lay in between. Germline V CDR1 and CDR2: SGHRS, YFSETQ. CDR3 sequence reads: CASSDKSSSYNEQFF. CDR3 sequence (DNA): TGCGCCAGCAGCGACAAATCGAGCTCCTACAATGAGCAGTTCTTC.

This chain links TRBV6-5 with TRBJ1-2, with D maybe TRBD1 (5 bases). CDR3 length: 13 amino acids. V lost 2 bases and J 6 bases, leaving 10 bases between the germline ends. Germline CDR1 and CDR2: MNHEY and SVGAGI. This chain's CDR3 is CASSYTEGDGYTF. DNA for the CDR3: TGTGCCAGCAGTTACACAGAAGGGGATGGCTACACCTTC.

The chain is built from TRBV7-2 and TRBJ1-3, with a tentative D call TRBD1 (6 bases). V was clipped by 2 bases and J by 2 bases, with 10 bases between them. The CDR3 is 15 residues long. Germline V gene lookup returns CDR1 SGHTA and CDR2 FQGNSA. The CDR3 loop reads CASSLPGVPGNTIYF. The CDR3 DNA sequence: TGTGCCAGCAGCTTACCAGGGGTACCTGGAAACACCATATATTTT.

The chain uses TRBV2 and TRBJ2-7; D uncertain. This CDR3 region has 10 residues. The V gene's germline CDR1 is SNHLY and CDR2 FYNNEI. Trimming cost V 6 bases and J 4 bases, with 4 bases left between them. The DNA of the CDR3 is TGTGCCAGCAGGGGGTACGAGCAGTACTTC. Protein product: CASRGYEQYF.